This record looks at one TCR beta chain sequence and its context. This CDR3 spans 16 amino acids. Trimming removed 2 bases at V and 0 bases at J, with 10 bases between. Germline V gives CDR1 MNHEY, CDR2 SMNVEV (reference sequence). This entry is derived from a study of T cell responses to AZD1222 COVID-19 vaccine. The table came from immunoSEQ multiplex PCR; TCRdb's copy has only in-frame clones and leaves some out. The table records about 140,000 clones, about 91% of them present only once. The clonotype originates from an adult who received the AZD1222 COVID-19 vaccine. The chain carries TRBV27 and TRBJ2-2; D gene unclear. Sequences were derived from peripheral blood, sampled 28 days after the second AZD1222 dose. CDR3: CASSLGLLANTGELFF. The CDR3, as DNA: TGTGCCAGCAGTTTAGGTCTCCTAGCGAACACCGGGGAGCTGTTTTTT.